Below, 14 T cell receptor beta chains from the same sample are listed, as sequenced in a study of T cell repertoires in cytomegalovirus infection. Antigens for these TCRs are unknown. TCRdb re-analysed the reads in MiXCR, keeping a single row per CDR3 protein. The sample holds about 770,000 distinct CDR3 sequences, 25% to 30% seen once. Sequences were derived from cultured CD8+ T cells from PBMCs, sampled from culture after CMV antigen stimulation. Receptor source: a human donor in good health (CMV status not recorded). Some clones in this sample may be carry-over from other donors' samples.

Only one count was recorded for this clonotype. CDR3 protein: CASSESTAGNYGYTF. The CDR3 bases are TGTGCCAGCAGTGAAAGTACAGCGGGAAACTATGGCTACACCTTC. V is TRBV6-1 and J is TRBJ1-2, with no clear D. The V end was cut by 2 bases, the J end by 2 bases, with 12 bases between. Germline CDR1 and CDR2: MNHNS and SASEGT. The CDR3 spans 15 residues.

This clonotype was picked up many times. The rearrangement joins TRBV7-9 to TRBJ1-2, with unresolved D. This CDR3 spans 16 amino acids. The V end was cut by 0 bases, the J end by 5 bases, with 16 bases between. Germline lookup yields CDR1 SEHNR and CDR2 FQNEAQ (reference sequence). The CDR3 region is CASSLAQGLEIYGYTF. For the CDR3, the DNA is TGTGCCAGCAGCTTAGCCCAAGGGCTAGAAATTTATGGCTACACCTTC.

This clonotype has only a few counts. The chain uses TRBV13 and TRBJ2-2; maybe TRBD2 (7 bases). The CDR3 has 17 amino acids. The V end was cut by 5 bases, the J end by 2 bases, with 18 bases between. Germline lookup yields CDR1 PRHDT and CDR2 FYEKMQ (reference sequence). In nucleotides, the CDR3 is TGTGCCAGCAGCCCTCCGGGGGGCCGGCTTAACACCGGGGAGCTGTTTTTT. Amino acids: CASSPPGGRLNTGELFF.

Regarding this clonotype: Being one base from a much bigger clone, this may be a read error. V and J are TRBV28 and TRBJ1-1; D unclear. Germline V gene lookup returns CDR1 MDHEN and CDR2 SYDVKM. The CDR3 sequence is 12 residues long. The CDR3 loop reads CVSSFGRTEAFF. The CDR3 DNA reads TGTGTCAGCAGTTTCGGTCGGACGGAAGCTTTCTTT. The whole variable domain, filled in from reference TRBV28 and TRBJ1-1, reads DVKVTQSSRYLVKRTGEKVFLECVQDMDHENMFWYRQDPGLGLRLIYFSYDVKMKEKGDIPEGYSVSREKKERFSLILESASTNQTSMYLCVSSFGRTEAFFGQGTRLTVV.

The genes are TRBV7-9 and TRBJ2-7, with 8 bases lining up with TRBD2. Trimming at V came to 3 bases and at J to 2 bases, leaving 12 bases not matched to a gene. Germline CDR1 reads SEHNR; CDR2 reads FQNEAQ (reference sequence). The CDR3 has 17 residues. The CDR3 sequence is CASSFKIRGGPAYEQYV. CDR3 DNA sequence: TGTGCCAGCAGCTTTAAAATTCGGGGGGGGCCAGCCTACGAGCAGTACGTC.

CDR3 residues: CASSYLQGLTYEQYF. In nucleotides, the CDR3 is TGTGCCAGCAGTTATCTTCAGGGCCTAACCTACGAGCAGTACTTC. V usage is TRBV6-2 or TRBV6-3 and J usage is TRBJ2-7; TRBD1 might be the D (5 bases). The CDR3 length is 15 residues. CDR1 is MNHEY, CDR2 SVGEGT, per germline. V lost 3 bases and J lost 2, with 14 bases in between.

This clonotype appeared a few times. The chain combines TRBV7-9 with TRBJ1-4, with 10 bases identical to TRBD1. The trim removed 5 bases at V and 8 bases at J, leaving 8 bases unmatched. This CDR3 comprises 15 residues. The germline V gene encodes CDR1 SEHNR and CDR2 FQNEAQ (reference sequence). The CDR3 reads CASSLRDRGEEKLFF. The CDR3, as DNA: TGTGCCAGCAGCCTCCGGGACAGGGGAGAAGAAAAACTGTTTTTT.

The chain links TRBV27 to TRBJ2-7, with D unresolved. The CDR3 length is 12 residues. Trimming pared 7 bases from V and 5 bases from J, leaving 12 bases between. Germline CDR1 MNHEY, CDR2 SMNVEV (reference sequence). The CDR3 nucleotides read TGTGCCAGCACCACCCCCTTAAACGAGCAGTACTTC. Translated, it gives CASTTPLNEQYF.

This clonotype turned up a few times. V is TRBV19 and J is TRBJ1-1; a weak D match, TRBD1 (5 bases). The CDR3 sequence is 13 residues long. The ends were cut back, 3 bases at V and 4 bases at J, with 9 bases in the middle. Germline CDR1 LNHDA, CDR2 SQIVND (reference sequence). The CDR3 coding sequence is TGTGCCAGTAGTATCCGGGGGTCCACTGAAGCTTTCTTT. Its translation: CASSIRGSTEAFF. Full variable domain (missing parts from reference TRBV19 and TRBJ1-1): DGGITQSPKYLFRKEGQNVTLSCEQNLNHDAMYWYRQDPGQGLRLIYYSQIVNDFQKGDIAEGYSVSREKKESFPLTVTSAQKNPTAFYLCASSIRGSTEAFFGQGTRLTVV.

This clonotype has only a few counts. This chain connects TRBV27 to TRBJ1-4, with 12 bases that match TRBD1. V shed 5 bases, J shed 6 bases, and the junction held 7 bases outside the gene matches. Per the germline V gene, CDR1 is MNHEY and CDR2 is SMNVEV (reference sequence). The CDR3 is 16 amino acids. The chain's CDR3 is CASSPGTGGADEKLFF. The DNA for the CDR3 is TGTGCCAGCAGTCCCGGGACAGGGGGCGCGGATGAAAAACTGTTTTTT.

The count of this clonotype is one. The V and J genes are TRBV27 and TRBJ2-1; TRBD2 agrees at 7 bases. The germline CDR1 and CDR2 sequences are MNHEY and SMNVEV (reference sequence). The CDR3 has 15 amino acids. The trim removed 5 bases at V and 10 bases at J, leaving 14 bases unmatched. The CDR3 loop is CASSPSRDYHGEQFF. The CDR3 DNA sequence: TGTGCCAGCAGTCCCTCCCGGGACTACCACGGAGAGCAGTTCTTC.

This clonotype was seen a handful of times. The chain uses TRBV4-2 and TRBJ2-5; 12 positions match TRBD2. Germline-derived CDR1 and CDR2 are LGHNA and YNFKEQ. V dropped 1 base and J dropped 1; count of bases not matched to a gene: 1. This CDR3 is built from 16 residues. The DNA for the CDR3 is TGTGCCAGCAGCCAAGTACTAGCGGGGGGCCAAGAGACCCAGTACTTC. Protein sequence: CASSQVLAGGQETQYF.

The rearrangement joins TRBV27 to TRBJ1-5; possible D gene TRBD1, 5 bases. Germline V gene data show CDR1 as MNHEY and CDR2 as SMNVEV (reference sequence). The V and J ends lost 7 bases and 5 bases respectively, with 18 bases between them. The CDR3 runs 15 residues. The CDR3 here is CASTPIWGGDQPQHF. The CDR3, as DNA: TGTGCCAGCACCCCCATCTGGGGGGGTGATCAGCCCCAGCATTTT.

The chain is built from TRBV12-3 or TRBV12-4 and TRBJ2-1; D gene ambiguous. The CDR3 runs to 12 residues. This chain's CDR3 is CAISLPGRSQFF. The CDR3 DNA sequence: TGTGCTATCAGCCTACCGGGTAGGTCGCAGTTCTTC.